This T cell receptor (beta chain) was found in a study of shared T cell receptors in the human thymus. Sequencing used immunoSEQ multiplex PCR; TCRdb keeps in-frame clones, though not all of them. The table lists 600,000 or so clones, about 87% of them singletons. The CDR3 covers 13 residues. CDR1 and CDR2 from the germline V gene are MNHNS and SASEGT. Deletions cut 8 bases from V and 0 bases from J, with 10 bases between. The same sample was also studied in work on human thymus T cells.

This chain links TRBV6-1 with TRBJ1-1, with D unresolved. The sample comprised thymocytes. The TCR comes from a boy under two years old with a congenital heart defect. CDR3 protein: CASGTDMNTEAFF. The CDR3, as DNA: TGTGCCAGCGGCACAGATATGAACACTGAAGCTTTCTTT.